This TCR beta chain was recovered during a study of technical replicates of blood from a few donors. This CDR3 has 14 amino acids. Germline V lookup: CDR1 SGHTA, CDR2 FQGNSA. With V trimmed by 5 bases and J by 5 bases, 8 bases remained unmatched. Data came from immunoSEQ multiplex PCR; TCRdb stores just in-frame clones and leaves some out. The table records tens of thousands of clones, around 87% of them present only once. The chain has TRBV7-2 and TRBJ1-2, with 7 bases aligning to TRBD1. The sequence was collected from a human donor in good health. Some clones in this sample may be carry-over from other donors' samples. The source material was PBMCs. The CDR3 coding sequence is TGTGCCAGCAGCCCAGACAGGGTCTCTTATGGCTACACCTTC. As protein: CASSPDRVSYGYTF.